The 21 T cell receptor beta chains below all came from one sample that was sequenced in a study of CD8 T cells in ankylosing spondylitis. Whole-study findings and limits: A TCR beta motif of 7 to 9 highly homologous variants seemed to mark ankylosing spondylitis blood.

Antigens of these TCRs are unknown. TCRdb reanalysed the 5' RACE reads using MiXCR and keeps one entry per CDR3 protein. The repertoire holds about 540,000 distinct CDR3 sequences, with 9.5% to 15% as singletons. What was sequenced was blood, either unsorted or a sorted T cell fraction (not recorded which). These receptors all stem from a male donor with ankylosing spondylitis.

V gene TRBV18 combines with J gene TRBJ2-3; no definite D call. Germline V CDR1 and CDR2: KGHSH, LQKENI. Trimming cost V 3 bases and J 5 bases, with 9 bases left between them. There are 13 residues in the CDR3. CDR3 protein: CASSPSSQDTQYF. The CDR3 nucleotides are TGTGCCAGCTCACCTTCCTCTCAAGATACGCAGTATTTT.

This clonotype showed up just a few times. The gene calls are TRBV11-2 and TRBJ1-1; TRBD1 agrees at 8 bases. Unmatched junction bases numbered 6, after V lost 0 bases and J lost 0 bases. CDR3 length equals 17 residues. The germline V gene has CDR1 SGHAT and CDR2 FQNNGV. In DNA, the CDR3 is TGTGCCAGCAGCTTAGAGGCCAGGGGGCCTTTGAACACTGAAGCTTTCTTT. Translation: CASSLEARGPLNTEAFF.

The chain recombines TRBV12-3 or TRBV12-4 with TRBJ1-5; a weak D match, TRBD1 (5 bases). V was trimmed by 6 bases and J by 7 bases, leaving 19 bases between them. The CDR3 spans 15 residues. The CDR3 region is CASSRDVGPRQPQHF. CDR3 coding DNA: TGTGCCAGCAGCCGCGACGTGGGGCCGAGGCAGCCCCAGCATTTT.

This clonotype was seen a handful of times. The chain links TRBV24-1 to TRBJ2-3; 7 bases agree with TRBD1. The ends lost 0 bases at V and 1 base at J; junction bases unmatched: 6. The length of the CDR3 is 17 residues. The germline V gene encodes CDR1 KGHDR and CDR2 SFDVKD. CDR3: CATSDLRQGTGTDTQYF. The DNA for the CDR3 is TGTGCCACCAGTGATTTGCGGCAGGGGACAGGCACAGATACGCAGTATTTT.

This clonotype has a handful of counts. V gene TRBV4-1 combines with J gene TRBJ1-4; D gene uncertain. Trimming pared 4 bases from V and 5 bases from J, leaving 8 bases between. CDR1 and CDR2 from the germline V gene are MGHRA and YSYEKL. The CDR3 contains 13 residues. For the CDR3, the DNA is TGCGCCAGCAGCCCTAACTTGAATGAAAAACTGTTTTTT. Amino acids: CASSPNLNEKLFF.

This clonotype was picked up a small number of times. The chain employs TRBV12-3 or TRBV12-4 and TRBJ1-6, with TRBD1 as a possible D gene (6 bases). The CDR3 has 14 residues. V lost 7 bases, J lost 9 bases, and 16 bases lay in between. The CDR3 sequence: CASTLGGRGSPLHF. The CDR3 DNA is TGTGCCAGCACCTTAGGGGGAAGGGGTTCACCCCTCCACTTT.

V usage is TRBV15 and J usage is TRBJ2-5; TRBD1 or TRBD2 may be the D gene (5 bases each). The CDR3 contains 16 residues. Germline V gives CDR1 LNHNV, CDR2 YYDKDF (reference sequence). Trimming left V 3 bases short and J 5 bases short, with 19 bases between. This CDR3 is CATSSHKVGWGETQYF. In DNA form, the CDR3 reads TGTGCCACCAGCAGCCACAAGGTGGGCTGGGGGGAGACCCAGTACTTC.

This clonotype was detected ten times or more. In nucleotides, the CDR3 is TGTGCCAGCAGTGAAGTTGGGGAGGGCCCAGATACGCAGTATTTT. It codes for CASSEVGEGPDTQYF. The chain joins TRBV2 to TRBJ2-3; 7 bases match TRBD2. Germline V gene lookup returns CDR1 SNHLY and CDR2 FYNNEI. The CDR3 has 15 residues. The V gene end was trimmed by 1 base and the J gene end by 4 bases; junction bases not matched to a gene: 5.

J is TRBJ2-5 and V is TRBV2; weak D call: TRBD1 (5 bases). CDR1 is SNHLY, CDR2 FYNNEI, per germline. This CDR3 comprises 13 residues. Trimming left V 4 bases short and J 5 bases short, with 11 bases between. CDR3 protein: CASSGGAGETQYF. DNA for the CDR3: TGTGCCAGCAGTGGTGGGGCCGGGGAGACCCAGTACTTC.

This clonotype has ten or more counts. The gene calls are TRBV29-1 and TRBJ2-1, with TRBD2 identical over 7 bases. Germline CDR1 is SQVTM and CDR2 is ANQGSEA. After removal of 4 bases from V and 7 bases from J, the junction contained 1 base not matched to a gene. The CDR3 spans 11 residues. The CDR3 sequence: CSVGEGNEQFF. CDR3 nucleotide sequence: TGCAGCGTTGGGGAGGGGAATGAGCAGTTCTTC.

A few counts support this clonotype. The V gene is TRBV12-3 or TRBV12-4, the J gene TRBJ1-1; no reliable D call. CDR3 length: 12 residues. V was shortened by 7 bases and J by 2 bases, with 8 bases between the two germline ends. The CDR3 region is CASTRGNTEAFF. CDR3 coding DNA: TGTGCCAGCACGCGGGGAAACACTGAAGCTTTCTTT.

V usage is TRBV12-5 and J usage is TRBJ2-3, with 7 positions matching TRBD2. Trimming removed 5 bases from V and 4 bases from J; junction bases left unmatched: 9. CDR1 and CDR2 from the germline V gene are LGHNT and FRNRAP. This CDR3 region has 15 residues. The CDR3 DNA reads as TGTGCTAGTGGTCAAACGGGGGGAGGTTCAGATACGCAGTATTTT. Translated: CASGQTGGGSDTQYF.

A few counts support this clonotype. J is TRBJ1-1 and V is TRBV12-3 or TRBV12-4; a weak D match, TRBD1 (5 bases). This CDR3 has 11 amino acids. V was clipped by 4 bases and J by 11 bases, with 11 bases between them. The CDR3 sequence is CASSWGGTAFF. The CDR3 DNA is TGTGCCAGCAGTTGGGGAGGGACGGCTTTCTTT.

The V and J genes are TRBV6-1 and TRBJ1-6; TRBD1 matches at 9 bases. Germline loops: CDR1 MNHNS, CDR2 SASEGT. With V trimmed by 6 bases and J by 8 bases, 5 bases remained unmatched. The CDR3 is made up of 14 amino acids. CDR3 in amino acids: CASRTRQGDSPLHF. CDR3 nucleotides: TGTGCCAGCAGAACGAGACAGGGGGATTCACCCCTCCACTTT.

The chain joins TRBV20-1 to TRBJ2-1, with D possibly TRBD1 on 5 matching bases. The V gene lost 2 bases and the J gene lost 6 bases, with 14 bases spanning the gap. CDR3 length: 14 amino acids. The V gene's germline CDR1 is DFQATT and CDR2 SNEGSKA (reference sequence). CDR3 coding DNA: TGCAGTGCTAGAAGACAGACGATTGGCAATGAGCAGTTCTTC. Translating gives CSARRQTIGNEQFF.

This chain joins TRBV29-1 and TRBJ1-1; possibly TRBD1 for D (5 bases). Deletions cut 0 bases from V and 8 bases from J, with 16 bases between. Germline V gives CDR1 SQVTM, CDR2 ANQGSEA. The CDR3 is 14 residues long. The CDR3 is CSVEDGRGPPEAFF. CDR3 bases: TGCAGCGTTGAAGATGGTCGGGGCCCCCCCGAAGCTTTCTTT.

This clonotype was detected only a few times. J is TRBJ1-2 and V is TRBV20-1, with a tentative D call TRBD1 (6 bases). The germline V and J ends were trimmed by 1 base and 4 bases, with 10 bases remaining between them. CDR1 and CDR2 (germline): DFQATT, SNEGSKA (reference sequence). The CDR3 is made up of 13 amino acids. The CDR3 DNA follows: TGCAGTGCTAGAGGAGAGGGGGTCTATGGCTACACCTTC. It specifies CSARGEGVYGYTF.

V usage is TRBV10-1 and J usage is TRBJ1-3; D is possibly TRBD1 (5 bases). Trimming pared 8 bases from V and 2 bases from J, leaving 13 bases between. The CDR3 has 14 residues. Germline values: CDR1 WNHNN, CDR2 SYGVQD (reference sequence). As DNA, the CDR3 is TGCGCCAGCTCCGGGGGTTTTACTGGAAACACCATATATTTT. This translates into CASSGGFTGNTIYF.

The chain couples TRBV20-1 to TRBJ2-2; 7 bases fit TRBD2. Germline-derived CDR1 and CDR2 are DFQATT and SNEGSKA (reference sequence). V was pared by 6 bases and J by 5 bases, with 9 bases of the junction left unmatched. This CDR3 is built from 14 residues. The CDR3 spells CSAPKGGPTGELFF. Here the CDR3 DNA reads TGCAGTGCCCCAAAGGGAGGGCCGACCGGGGAGCTGTTTTTT.

This rearrangement joins TRBV9 to TRBJ2-3; D remains unclear. The germline V gene has CDR1 SGDLS and CDR2 YYNGEE. The CDR3 consists of 13 residues. Deletions cut 4 bases from V and 0 bases from J, with 6 bases between. The DNA of the CDR3 is TGTGCCAGCAGCTCGTATAGCACAGATACGCAGTATTTT. This encodes CASSSYSTDTQYF.

In its sample, this clonotype was seen a few times. The chain combines TRBV5-1 with TRBJ2-1; 7 nucleotides align to TRBD1. This CDR3 has 15 residues. Germline V CDR1 and CDR2: SGHRS, YFSETQ. With V trimmed by 0 bases and J by 6 bases, 6 bases remained unmatched. In DNA, the CDR3 is TGCGCCAGCAGCTTGGGGGACAGTCGATTCAATGAGCAGTTCTTC. Its protein is CASSLGDSRFNEQFF. Together with reference TRBV5-1 and TRBJ2-1, the CDR3 gives the full variable domain: KAGVTQTPRYLIKTRGQQVTLSCSPISGHRSVSWYQQTPGQGLQFLFEYFSETQRNKGNFPGRFSGRQFSNSRSEMNVSTLELGDSALYLCASSLGDSRFNEQFFGPGTRLTVL.